The rows below give T cell receptor beta chains drawn from one sample of a study. Each CDR3 protein is one row after TCRdb ran MiXCR on the RT-PCR reads. The sample carries more than 600,000 distinct CDR3 sequences, 12% to 15% recorded once. Material for sequencing was memory CD4+ T cells from blood. The receptors here all came from a female donor in good health, serving as a healthy control. Each CDR3 is given with its conserved first and last residue. The D gene is left open where the match is weak. The size field is filled for only some rows; it gives once, few, many or a size class.

>TRBJ1-5|TRBV6-4|TRBD1|few
CASSGQGKNQPQHF
TGTGCCAGCAGCGGACAGGGAAAGAATCAGCCCCAGCATTTT
>TRBJ2-1|TRBV20-1|TRBD2|NA
CSARSTSGSSYNEQFF
TGCAGTGCTAGATCCACTAGCGGGAGCTCCTACAATGAGCAGTTCTTC
>TRBJ1-4|TRBV6-5|NA|NA
CASSYTRSNEKLFF
TGTGCCAGCAGTTATACACGATCTAATGAAAAACTGTTTTTT
>TRBJ2-2|TRBV6-1|NA|few
CASSLTQANTGELFF
TGTGCCAGCAGTCTGACCCAGGCGAACACCGGGGAGCTGTTTTTT
>TRBJ2-1|TRBV12-3/TRBV12-4|NA|many
CASSLVGSLVEQFF
TGTGCCAGCAGTTTAGTCGGCTCCCTCGTTGAGCAGTTCTTC
>TRBJ2-2|TRBV6-2/TRBV6-3|NA|few
CASSYEWAGELFF
TGTGCCAGCAGTTACGAGTGGGCCGGGGAGCTGTTTTTT
>TRBJ2-7|TRBV12-3/TRBV12-4|NA|many
CASSFPEQGAYEQYF
TGTGCCAGCAGTTTTCCTGAACAGGGAGCATACGAGCAGTACTTC
>TRBJ2-5|TRBV24-1|NA|many
CATSAPLAGSEETQYF
TGTGCCACCAGTGCCCCACTAGCAGGCTCTGAGGAGACCCAGTACTTC
>TRBJ2-7|TRBV5-6|NA|NA
CASSSQHRGWAIEQYF
TGTGCCAGCAGCTCGCAACATCGGGGCTGGGCTATCGAGCAGTACTTC
>TRBJ1-2|TRBV2|NA|NA
CASSDEVGGSYTF
TGTGCCAGCAGTGACGAGGTGGGGGGGAGCTACACCTTC
>TRBJ1-5|TRBV6-6|TRBD1|many
CASSPGQAPNQPQHF
TGTGCCAGCAGTCCCGGACAGGCCCCCAATCAGCCCCAGCATTTT
>TRBJ1-2|TRBV6-1|NA|few
CASSEAGGEGYTF
TGTGCCAGCAGTGAAGCGGGGGGAGAAGGCTACACCTTC
>TRBJ2-6|TRBV30|NA|NA
CAWSVTGAGANVLTF
TGTGCCTGGAGTGTTACGGGAGCTGGGGCCAACGTCCTGACTTTC
>TRBJ2-3|TRBV6-1|NA|NA
CATTPGTFGDTQYF
TGTGCCACAACCCCCGGGACCTTTGGGGATACGCAGTATTTT
>TRBJ1-1|TRBV7-3|TRBD1|few
CASSAGTGTDEAFF
TGTGCCAGCAGTGCCGGGACAGGGACAGATGAAGCTTTCTTT
>TRBJ2-5|TRBV5-8|TRBD2|NA
CASSAGTSPAPQETQYF
TGTGCCAGCAGCGCAGGGACTAGTCCTGCCCCTCAAGAGACCCAGTACTTC
>TRBJ2-3|TRBV10-3|TRBD2|many
CAIISRTSRDGTDTQYF
TGTGCCATCATAAGTAGGACTAGCCGAGATGGCACAGATACGCAGTATTTT
>TRBJ2-7|TRBV7-2|TRBD1|few
CASSSPRDRAYEQYF
TGTGCCAGCAGCTCCCCCCGGGACAGAGCCTACGAGCAGTACTTC
>TRBJ2-4|TRBV20-1|NA|NA
CSARGLAGGGAKNIQYF
TGCAGTGCCCGGGGGCTAGCCGGAGGGGGAGCCAAAAACATTCAGTACTTC
>TRBJ2-1|TRBV20-1|NA|many
CSASPQSSYNEQFF
TGCAGTGCTAGTCCGCAGAGCTCCTACAATGAGCAGTTCTTC
>TRBJ1-1|TRBV29-1|NA|many
CSVDRANTEAFF
TGCAGCGTTGACAGAGCCAACACTGAAGCTTTCTTT
>TRBJ1-2|TRBV5-4|NA|NA
CASSLVTNDYGYTF
TGTGCCAGCAGCTTGGTGACGAACGACTATGGCTACACCTTC
>TRBJ2-2|TRBV28|NA|NA
CASISAARGTGELFF
TGTGCCAGCATCTCCGCCGCCAGGGGCACCGGGGAGCTGTTTTTT
>TRBJ1-2|TRBV28|NA|NA
CASSLQGLQGIGYTF
TGTGCCAGCAGTTTACAGGGGCTCCAGGGCATCGGCTACACCTTC
>TRBJ2-5|TRBV20-1|NA|many
CSAPGLSEETQYF
TGCAGTGCTCCCGGACTATCCGAAGAGACCCAGTACTTC
>TRBJ1-2|TRBV10-3|TRBD1|few
CAISAQGGEQRRGANYGYTF
TGTGCCATCAGTGCGCAAGGGGGCGAACAGAGAAGGGGTGCTAACTATGGCTACACCTTC
>TRBJ2-1|TRBV5-1|TRBD2|few
CASRGESGGPYNEQFF
TGCGCCAGCAGGGGTGAAAGCGGGGGACCTTACAATGAGCAGTTCTTC
>TRBJ2-5|TRBV20-1|TRBD2|few
CSAGLVEETQYF
TGCAGTGCTGGACTAGTGGAAGAGACCCAGTACTTC
>TRBJ1-5|TRBV10-3|NA|few
CAISEGQGHQPQHF
TGTGCCATCAGTGAGGGCCAGGGGCATCAGCCCCAGCATTTT
>TRBJ2-1|TRBV18|NA|many
CASSPRAGYNEQFF
TGTGCCAGCTCACCTAGGGCGGGATACAATGAGCAGTTCTTC
>TRBJ1-5|TRBV20-1|NA|NA
CSATQWPGGNQPQHF
TGCAGTGCCACCCAATGGCCCGGGGGCAATCAGCCCCAGCATTTT
>TRBJ1-2|TRBV5-1|NA|few
CASSFSHNYGYTF
TGCGCCAGCAGCTTCAGCCATAACTATGGCTACACCTTC
>TRBJ2-7|TRBV6-6|NA|few
CASNQGPAYEQYF
TGTGCCAGCAATCAGGGGCCCGCCTACGAGCAGTACTTC
>TRBJ2-7|TRBV10-3|NA|many
CAISDRNYEQYF
TGTGCCATCAGTGATCGGAACTACGAGCAGTACTTC
>TRBJ2-3|TRBV10-3|TRBD2|NA
CATTSGRAVRTDTQYF
TGTGCCACCACTAGCGGAAGGGCCGTTCGCACAGATACGCAGTATTTT
>TRBJ2-5|TRBV18|NA|few
CASSPMRRPQETQYF
TGTGCCAGCTCACCGATGAGACGGCCGCAAGAGACCCAGTACTTC
>TRBJ2-7|TRBV18|NA|few
CASSPGSRSYEQYF
TGTGCCAGCTCACCTGGCAGCAGGTCCTACGAGCAGTACTTC
>TRBJ2-1|TRBV4-2|TRBD2|NA
CASSQQRETNNEQFF
TGTGCCAGCAGCCAACAGCGGGAGACGAACAATGAGCAGTTCTTC
>TRBJ2-7|TRBV3-1|NA|NA
CASSQDWVQSNEQYF
TGTGCCAGCAGCCAAGATTGGGTCCAGAGCAACGAGCAGTACTTC
>TRBJ1-4|TRBV5-1|TRBD1|NA
CASSQTGTGVTNEKLFF
TGCGCCAGCTCCCAAACCGGGACAGGAGTAACTAATGAAAAACTGTTTTTT
>TRBJ1-1|TRBV11-1|NA|NA
CASSSHTGIFAAFF
TGTGCCAGCAGCTCACACACAGGGATTTTTGCAGCTTTCTTT
>TRBJ2-3|TRBV6-1|TRBD2|NA
CASSQERLAGAIF
TGTGCCAGCAGTCAGGAACGACTAGCGGGCGCAATTTTT
>TRBJ1-5|TRBV20-1|TRBD1|few
CSARSDRATQPQHF
TGCAGTGCTAGAAGTGACAGGGCAACTCAGCCCCAGCATTTT
>TRBJ1-5|TRBV6-5|TRBD1|many
CASSPVGTGYNQPQHF
TGTGCCAGCAGTCCAGTAGGGACAGGATACAATCAGCCCCAGCATTTT
>TRBJ2-1|TRBV16|NA|NA
CASSQSWDSAEQFF
TGTGCCAGCAGCCAATCGTGGGACTCGGCTGAGCAGTTCTTC
>TRBJ2-7|TRBV18|NA|NA
CASSSSKGGTFYEQYF
TGTGCCAGCTCGTCCAGTAAAGGAGGGACATTCTACGAGCAGTACTTC
>TRBJ2-7|TRBV4-2|TRBD1|many
CASSQERDRAYEQYF
TGTGCCAGCAGCCAAGAAAGGGACAGGGCGTACGAGCAGTACTTC
>TRBJ2-7|TRBV7-6|TRBD2|many
CASSALAVVNEQYF
TGTGCCAGCAGCGCACTAGCGGTGGTGAACGAGCAGTACTTC
>TRBJ1-5|TRBV12-3/TRBV12-4|TRBD1|many
CASSHYRGGNQPQHF
TGTGCCAGCAGTCATTACAGGGGTGGCAATCAGCCCCAGCATTTT
>TRBJ1-5|TRBV6-6|NA|NA
CASRTGGVGQPQHF
TGTGCCAGCCGGACGGGGGGCGTGGGTCAGCCCCAGCATTTT
>TRBJ1-3|TRBV7-3|NA|many
CASSLWGAGGNTIYF
TGTGCCAGCAGCTTATGGGGCGCGGGTGGAAACACCATATATTTT
>TRBJ1-5|TRBV6-1|NA|few
CASWPEGVGNQPQHF
TGTGCCAGTTGGCCAGAGGGGGTGGGCAATCAGCCCCAGCATTTT
>TRBJ2-1|TRBV9|TRBD2|NA
CASSTGTSGNEQFF
TGTGCCAGCAGCACCGGGACTAGCGGCAATGAGCAGTTCTTC
>TRBJ2-2|TRBV5-6|NA|few
CASRRATGELFF
TGTGCCAGCAGGAGGGCCACCGGGGAGCTGTTTTTT
>TRBJ2-2|TRBV24-1|NA|few
CATSEPATGELFF
TGTGCCACCAGTGAACCGGCGACCGGGGAGCTGTTTTTT